This T cell receptor beta chain was sequenced in a study of blood T cells in healthy people across ages. Findings of the study overall: Correlation between TCR beta diversity and naive T cell percentage was strong. There were more naive CD4+ cells and higher diversity in long-lived donors than in aged donors.

The authors ran a second PCR of 7 to 11 cycles using a sample-barcoded 5' primer and a J-beta primer mix. A template-switch adaptor containing 12 random nucleotides labeled each cDNA molecule. TCRdb redid the calling of the 5' RACE reads with MiXCR, one entry per CDR3 protein. The sample contains hundreds of thousands of distinct CDR3 sequences, roughly 64% of which appear only once. As regards this clonotype: What it binds is unknown.

Trimming pared 3 bases from V and 5 bases from J, leaving 11 bases between. Per the germline V gene, CDR1 is SEHNR and CDR2 is FQNEAQ (reference sequence). This CDR3 is built from 13 residues. Sequencing input: blood. The chain uses TRBV7-9 and TRBJ2-7; perhaps D is TRBD1 or TRBD2 (5 bases each). This sequence originates from a man aged 25 to 45 in good health. This CDR3 reads CASSFGRDHEQYF. The CDR3 DNA reads as TGTGCCAGCAGCTTCGGCAGGGACCACGAGCAGTACTTC.